This is a list of T cell receptor beta chains from one sample in a study of CD4+ T cells in melanoma. Sequencing used immunoSEQ multiplex PCR; TCRdb keeps in-frame clones, though not all of them. The data show about 21,000 clones, with roughly 80% seen just once and approximately 4% held by the top ten. The sequenced material came from cells from a culture (not recorded whether cultured in vitro). The origin of the receptors is a human donor with melanoma. Each CDR3 is given with its conserved first and last residue. D genes are given only for firm matches. Part of the rows lack a size; the others show once, few, many or a class for expanded clones.

j_call,clone_size,d_call,v_call,cdr3_nt,cdr3_aa
TRBJ2-1,-,-,TRBV7-3,TGTGCCAGCAGCCCCGGACTGTCAACCTACAATGAGCAGTTCTTC,CASSPGLSTYNEQFF
TRBJ1-2,-,TRBD1,TRBV2,TGTGCCAGCAGTGCGGGACAGGTCTATGGCTACACCTTC,CASSAGQVYGYTF
TRBJ2-1,-,TRBD1,TRBV7-9,TGTGCCAGCAGCTTAGCATCTAACAGGGGGTCATCAATCAATGAGCAGTTCTTC,CASSLASNRGSSINEQFF
TRBJ2-6,-,-,TRBV7-9,TGTGCCAGCAGCCGGGGGGCCCGGTACTCTGGGGCCAACGTCCTGACTTTC,CASSRGARYSGANVLTF
TRBJ1-2,medium-sized,-,TRBV5-4,TGTGCCAGCAGGCCCCAGGGTGACTATGGCTACACCTTC,CASRPQGDYGYTF
TRBJ1-5,-,-,TRBV28,TGTGCCAGCAGTTTATCGGGGAATCAGCCCCAGCATTTT,CASSLSGNQPQHF
TRBJ2-1,-,TRBD2,TRBV4-1,TGCGCCAGCAGCTGGGGGGCGGCTAGCGGGGGGGCGGGTGAGCAGTTCTTC,CASSWGAASGGAGEQFF
TRBJ1-2,-,-,TRBV5-6,TGTGCCAGCAGCCGAATGACTGAGAGCTATGGCTACACCTTC,CASSRMTESYGYTF
TRBJ1-1,-,TRBD1,TRBV19,TGTGCCAGTAGCCGCGGACAGGGCATAATTGAAGCTTTCTTT,CASSRGQGIIEAFF
TRBJ1-5,-,-,TRBV2,TGTGCCAGCAGCCTTGACAGCAATCAGCCCCAGCATTTT,CASSLDSNQPQHF
TRBJ1-4,-,-,TRBV14,TGTGCCAGCAGCCGGAACAGGGCTACTAATGAAAAACTGTTTTTT,CASSRNRATNEKLFF
TRBJ1-2,-,-,TRBV9,TGTGCCAGCAGCCCAGGGGCGTCTTATGGCTACACCTTC,CASSPGASYGYTF
TRBJ1-5,-,-,TRBV10-3,TGTGCCATCTCTGATTGGGACGATCAGCCCCAGCATTTT,CAISDWDDQPQHF
TRBJ1-2,-,-,TRBV27,TGTGCCAGCAGTTTAATGGGGGGAACCTGGACAAACTATGGCTACACCTTC,CASSLMGGTWTNYGYTF
TRBJ2-3,-,TRBD2,TRBV29-1,TGCAGCGTTGACGAGACGCTAGCGGGGGACTTTCAGTATTTT,CSVDETLAGDFQYF
TRBJ2-5,-,TRBD2,TRBV5-1,TGCGCCAGCAGCTTGACTAGCGGGGTCACCCAAGAGACCCAGTACTTC,CASSLTSGVTQETQYF
TRBJ1-2,once,-,TRBV6-1,TGTGCCAGCATTGAACAGGCTGGCGGCCGCTACACCTTC,CASIEQAGGRYTF
TRBJ2-7,-,-,TRBV6-1,TGTGCCAGCAGTGAACAGATCCCCTACGAGCAGTACTTC,CASSEQIPYEQYF
TRBJ2-1,-,-,TRBV11-3,TGTGCCAGCAGCTTAGATCGGGGGGCTAGCAATGAGCAGTTCTTC,CASSLDRGASNEQFF
TRBJ1-1,-,-,TRBV6-6,TGTGCCAGCAGTTACTCGCCACGGGGAGGGAACACTGAAGCTTTCTTT,CASSYSPRGGNTEAFF
TRBJ1-5,-,-,TRBV6-5,TGTGCCAGCAGTTCATGGGGGGCTGGTCAGCCCCAGCATTTT,CASSSWGAGQPQHF
TRBJ1-1,-,-,TRBV2,TGTGCCAGCAAAGGCCAGGCGAACACTGAAGCTTTCTTT,CASKGQANTEAFF
TRBJ2-5,-,TRBD2,TRBV7-8,TGTGCCAGCAGCCCGATAGGACTAGCGGGGGGGCCCGAAGAGACCCAGTACTTC,CASSPIGLAGGPEETQYF
TRBJ1-1,-,-,TRBV9,TGTGCCAGCAGCGTAGCTAGAACGAACACTGAAGCTTTCTTT,CASSVARTNTEAFF
TRBJ1-2,-,TRBD1,TRBV19,TGTGCCAGTAGTCCCCTGGACAGGGAGAGGGGCTACACCTTC,CASSPLDRERGYTF
TRBJ2-7,-,-,TRBV7-6,TGTGCCAGCAGCCGGGCGGTAGGGTGGTACGAGCAGTACTTC,CASSRAVGWYEQYF
TRBJ1-5,-,-,TRBV11-2,TGTGCCAGCAGCTTAGAGATTAGCAATCAGCCCCAGCATTTT,CASSLEISNQPQHF
TRBJ2-7,-,TRBD1,TRBV5-1,TGCGCCAGCAAGCCGGGACAGGGGGCGCGGGAGCAGTACTTC,CASKPGQGAREQYF
TRBJ1-1,-,-,TRBV27,TGTGCCAGCAGTCCAGCCGGTCGGGTCACTGAAGCTTTCTTT,CASSPAGRVTEAFF
TRBJ1-2,few,-,TRBV21-1,TGTGCCAGCAGCAAAGGAGCGGGTTTTCGCTACACCTTC,CASSKGAGFRYTF
TRBJ1-4,-,TRBD1,TRBV11-2,TGTGCCAGCACCTCAAGGACAGGGGGTATAATCAAACTGTTTTTT,CASTSRTGGIIKLFF
TRBJ2-7,-,-,TRBV20-1,TGCAGTGCTACTGACTCATTCGAGCAGTACTTC,CSATDSFEQYF
TRBJ1-6,-,-,TRBV5-1,TGCGCCAGCAGCTTGCTGGGGGCGGGTAATTCACCCCTCCACTTT,CASSLLGAGNSPLHF
TRBJ2-5,-,-,TRBV2,TGTGCCAGCAGGGGGCAAGAGACCCAGTACTTC,CASRGQETQYF
TRBJ1-1,-,TRBD1,TRBV5-1,TGCGCCAGCAGCGCCCGACAGGGGCAGGCGGTACGAAACACTGAAGCTTTCTTT,CASSARQGQAVRNTEAFF
TRBJ2-3,-,-,TRBV18,TGTGCCAGCTCACTATACATTGAGGGAACAGATACGCAGTATTTT,CASSLYIEGTDTQYF
TRBJ2-7,-,-,TRBV5-1,TGCGCCAGCAGCTTTGGGGCAGGAATCTACGAGCAGTACTTC,CASSFGAGIYEQYF
TRBJ2-1,-,TRBD1,TRBV7-9,TGTGCCAGCAGCCGTCGGGGACAGGAAATCCTCAATGAGCAGTTCTTC,CASSRRGQEILNEQFF
TRBJ2-3,-,TRBD2,TRBV18,TGTGCCAGCTCACCGAACCCCCCGGGACTAGCCGGCACAGATACGCAGTATTTT,CASSPNPPGLAGTDTQYF
TRBJ1-2,-,-,TRBV2,TGTGCCAGCAGTCAACAGGGAGACTATGGCTACACCTTC,CASSQQGDYGYTF
TRBJ2-5,-,-,TRBV11-2,TGTGCCAGCAGCTTAGATAACCAGTGGGAGACCCAGTACTTC,CASSLDNQWETQYF
TRBJ2-3,-,TRBD1,TRBV9,TGTGCCAGCAGCGTTGAGGGCAGGGGGCGTCCCTCCCAGAGAGATACGCAGTATTTT,CASSVEGRGRPSQRDTQYF
TRBJ1-2,-,-,TRBV28,TGTGCCAGCAAAGTAGCTAACTATGGCTACACCTTC,CASKVANYGYTF
TRBJ1-1,-,-,TRBV7-9,TGTGCCAGCAGCACTACCTCCCGAGGGGCGAACACTGAAGCTTTCTTT,CASSTTSRGANTEAFF
TRBJ2-1,-,-,TRBV10-3,TGTGCCATCAGTGCTGTCAATGAGCAGTTCTTC,CAISAVNEQFF
TRBJ2-7,-,TRBD1,TRBV6-6,TGTGCCAGCAGTTACCAACAGGGGCCTCCTTCCTACGAGCAGTACTTC,CASSYQQGPPSYEQYF
TRBJ2-7,-,TRBD1,TRBV5-6,TGTGCCAGCAGCTTGGGGGACAGGGGGCATCTCGAGCAGTACTTC,CASSLGDRGHLEQYF
TRBJ2-1,few,TRBD2,TRBV7-3,TGTGCCAGCAGCTTCTTAGGCGGGGGGAACAATGAGCAGTTCTTC,CASSFLGGGNNEQFF
TRBJ2-7,-,TRBD1,TRBV7-9,TGTGCCAGCAGCTTATATAGGGACAGGGCCTACGAGCAGTACTTC,CASSLYRDRAYEQYF
TRBJ1-1,-,-,TRBV6-1,TGTGCCAGCAGGTACAGGAACACTGAAGCTTTCTTT,CASRYRNTEAFF
TRBJ1-6,once,-,TRBV7-3,TGTGCCAGCAGCCCTGGGGGGAATTCACCCCTCCACTTT,CASSPGGNSPLHF
TRBJ2-2,-,-,TRBV5-1,TGCGCCAGCAGAGCCGGACCGCTCGCGAACACCGGGGAGCTGTTTTTT,CASRAGPLANTGELFF
TRBJ1-4,-,-,TRBV5-1,TGCGCCAGCAGCCCGGGACGGGCAACTAATGAAAAACTGTTTTTT,CASSPGRATNEKLFF
TRBJ2-5,-,-,TRBV7-2,TGTGCCAGCAGCTTGAGGATCCAAGAGACCCAGTACTTC,CASSLRIQETQYF
TRBJ2-3,-,TRBD2,TRBV5-5,TGTGCCAGCAGCCCACGGACTAGCGGAGACACAGATACGCAGTATTTT,CASSPRTSGDTDTQYF